The clone carrying this T cell receptor (beta chain) was recorded once. The sample originates from a study of blood T cell repertoires in COVID-19. Across the study: Acute and convalescent COVID-19 samples came from the United States, Italy and Spain. Sample material is recorded as cDNA or gDNA derived from T cells, B-cell-depleted T cells, or PBMCs.

In the study's own analysis: Using reference gene primer amplification, nucleated cell counts were estimated. Here immunoSEQ multiplex PCR was the method, and the copy in TCRdb shows in-frame clones only, minus some. V, J and clone size are taken as reported in that table, and D and trimming were inferred from the DNA itself. Among 100,000 or so clones listed, about four fifths were seen once. This clonotype was obtained from a human donor in a cohort sampled during active COVID-19. Source material: peripheral blood.

DNA for the CDR3: TGTGCCAGCAGAAGAACAGGATTAAACTATGGCTACACCTTC. Protein: CASRRTGLNYGYTF. The rearrangement uses TRBV28 and TRBJ1-2; TRBD1 might be the D (5 bases). CDR3 length: 14 amino acids. Germline V gives CDR1 MDHEN, CDR2 SYDVKM. The V gene lost 6 bases and the J gene lost 2 bases, with 13 bases spanning the gap.